The 26 T cell receptor beta chains below come from one sample, sequenced in a study of T cell responses to AZD1222 COVID-19 vaccine (dated by TCRdb to about 2021). The protocol used for the library was the immunoSEQ multiplex PCR assay. Not all clones reach the TCRdb copy of this immuneACCESS table, which keeps in-frame sequences only. Checked studies attribute under half of the gap to unresolved V genes and leave the rest unexplained. This sample holds 130,000 or so clones; 93% were observed only once. 5% to 5.5% of the sample belongs to the ten largest clones. Sample time point, as interpreted from the label and publication: baseline before first vaccination. Specimen: peripheral blood, collected on day 0 of AZD1222 vaccination. These receptors were collected from an adult in good health.

The chain carries TRBV24-1 and TRBJ2-1, with 7 bases fitting TRBD2. The ends lost 3 bases at V and 7 bases at J; junction bases unmatched: 8. Looked up from germline, CDR1 is KGHDR and CDR2 is SFDVKD. This CDR3 contains 15 residues. CDR3 coding DNA: TGTGCCACCAGTGATGCGGGAGTTCGGGGGAATGAGCAGTTCTTC. This codes for CATSDAGVRGNEQFF.

The chain employs TRBV5-1 and TRBJ2-7; TRBD1 matches 7 bases. The CDR3 consists of 14 residues. Germline CDR1 and CDR2: SGHRS and YFSETQ. With 2 bases clipped from V and 5 bases from J, the junction kept 7 bases outside the gene matches. The CDR3 region is CASSLPRQGDEQYF. The CDR3, as DNA: TGCGCCAGCAGCTTACCCCGACAGGGCGACGAGCAGTACTTC.

This clone has just one count. The chain carries TRBV6-1 and TRBJ1-2; D possibly corresponds to TRBD1 (5 bases). Between the trimmed V and J ends, which lost 0 bases and 2 bases, there was a span of 7 bases. Germline CDR1 is MNHNS and CDR2 is SASEGT. This CDR3 contains 14 residues. The CDR3 DNA follows: TGTGCCAGCAGTGAAGCATCAGGGAACTATGGCTACACCTTC. It encodes CASSEASGNYGYTF.

The count of this clone is one. The chain is built from TRBV6-5 and TRBJ1-1; tentatively, D is TRBD1 (5 bases). The ends were cut back, 6 bases at V and 1 base at J, with 9 bases in the middle. The CDR3 runs 13 residues. Germline values: CDR1 MNHEY, CDR2 SVGAGI. The CDR3 DNA reads as TGTGCCAGCAGGACCGACAGGAACACTGAAGCTTTCTTT. Translation gives CASRTDRNTEAFF.

CDR3 in amino acids: CASSPNQLTGTMEAFF. The CDR3 DNA reads as TGTGCCAGCTCACCCAATCAACTCACCGGGACGATGGAAGCTTTCTTT. This chain connects TRBV18 to TRBJ1-1; a weak D match, TRBD1 (5 bases). The CDR3 is 16 residues long. CDR1 is KGHSH, CDR2 LQKENI, per germline. V lost 3 bases, J lost 8 bases, and 22 bases lay in between.

The rearrangement uses TRBV9 and TRBJ2-1, with 8 bases lining up with TRBD2. Trimming cost V 3 bases and J 4 bases; bases outside gene matches: 6. CDR1 SGDLS and CDR2 YYNGEE come from the germline V gene. The CDR3 is made up of 15 amino acids. The CDR3 here is CASSAFSGAYNEQFF. The CDR3 DNA follows: TGTGCCAGCAGCGCCTTTAGCGGGGCGTACAATGAGCAGTTCTTC.

This clone was detected once. The chain combines TRBV6-2 or TRBV6-3 with TRBJ2-1; D is ambiguous. The CDR3 has 16 residues. Looked up from germline, CDR1 is MNHEY and CDR2 is SVGEGT. The ends were cut back, 0 bases at V and 3 bases at J, with 12 bases in the middle. CDR3 nucleotide sequence: TGTGCCAGCAGTTACTCGAAAGGTGGGGACTACAATGAGCAGTTCTTC. Translated, it gives CASSYSKGGDYNEQFF.

The J gene is TRBJ1-6, the V gene TRBV11-2, with D perhaps matching TRBD1 (5 bases). V was cut by 5 bases and J by 8 bases, with 19 bases left in between. Germline-derived CDR1 and CDR2 are SGHAT and FQNNGV. This CDR3 spans 16 amino acids. This CDR3 is CASSRSFRDGDSPLHF. DNA for the CDR3: TGTGCCAGCAGCCGCTCCTTCAGGGACGGTGATTCACCCCTCCACTTT.

The rearrangement links TRBV10-3 to TRBJ2-5; 7 bases line up with TRBD1. The length of the CDR3 is 13 residues. Per germline, CDR1 ENHRY and CDR2 SYGVKD. Losses at the gene ends were 11 bases for V and 2 bases for J; bases not matched to a gene: 8. The CDR3: CAASGTVQETQYF. In DNA form, the CDR3 reads TGTGCCGCTTCCGGGACAGTACAAGAGACCCAGTACTTC.

The chain couples TRBV5-8 to TRBJ1-5; unclear D gene. Trimming left V 4 bases short and J 1 base short, with 15 bases between. The CDR3 is 16 residues long. The germline CDR1 and CDR2 sequences are SGHTS and YDEGEE. The CDR3 loop is CASSPPGGSSNQPQHF. CDR3 DNA: TGTGCCAGCAGCCCCCCGGGCGGGTCCAGCAATCAGCCCCAGCATTTT.

This chain uses TRBV7-8 with TRBJ1-5, with D perhaps TRBD1 (5 bases). The CDR3 spans 15 residues. V was clipped by 4 bases and J by 4 bases, with 14 bases between them. The germline V gene has CDR1 SGHVS and CDR2 FQNEAQ. CDR3 coding DNA: TGTGCCAGCAGCTACGCAAGAGGGGAGAATCAGCCCCAGCATTTT. Its protein is CASSYARGENQPQHF. The whole variable domain, remainder taken from reference TRBV7-8 and TRBJ1-5, is GAGVSQSPRYKVAKRGQDVALRCDPISGHVSLFWYQQALGQGPEFLTYFQNEAQLDKSGLPSDRFFAERPEGSVSTLKIQRTQQEDSAVYLCASSYARGENQPQHFGDGTRLSIL.

As regards this clone: One end of the junction does not line up with germline, which may come from a read error. This chain uses TRBV14 with TRBJ2-7; 7 bases agree with TRBD1. This CDR3 contains 12 residues. From germline, CDR1 is SGHDN and CDR2 FVKESK. CDR3 coding DNA: TGTGCCAGCAGCCAAGATCTTACGGGACAGAACTTC. The encoded protein is CASSQDLTGQNF. Supplemented by reference TRBV14 and TRBJ2-7, the full variable domain reads EAGVTQFPSHSVIEKGQTVTLRCDPISGHDNLYWYRRVMGKEIKFLLHFVKESKQDESGMPNNRFLAERTGGTYSTLKVQPAELEDSGVYFCASSQDLTGQNFGPGTRLTVT.

The CDR3 nucleotides are TGTGCCAGCAGCGAAACTGGAGAGACCCAGTACTTC. This gives the protein CASSETGETQYF. V usage is TRBV11-3 and J usage is TRBJ2-5; no reliable D call. The CDR3 is made up of 12 amino acids. The germline V and J ends were trimmed by 5 bases and 4 bases, with 8 bases remaining between them. The V gene's germline CDR1 is SGHNT and CDR2 YENEEA.

The chain carries TRBV2 and TRBJ2-1; D perhaps matches TRBD2 (6 bases). The CDR3 has 14 residues. Germline V gene sequence: CDR1 SNHLY, CDR2 FYNNEI. V was clipped by 1 base and J by 9 bases, with 13 bases between them. In nucleotides, the CDR3 is TGTGCCAGCAGTGAAGGGCCCCGGGGGTCTGAGCAGTTCTTC. Residues: CASSEGPRGSEQFF. The full variable domain, completed using reference TRBV2 and TRBJ2-1, is EPEVTQTPSHQVTQMGQEVILRCVPISNHLYFYWYRQILGQKVEFLVSFYNNEISEKSEIFDDQFSVERPDGSNFTLKIRSTKLEDSAMYFCASSEGPRGSEQFFGPGTRLTVL.

This clone was recorded only once. The chain employs TRBV18 and TRBJ1-2; D remains ambiguous. V gave up 2 bases and J gave up 7 bases, with 20 bases separating them. The germline CDR1 and CDR2 sequences are KGHSH and LQKENI. The CDR3 covers 16 residues. The CDR3 DNA follows: TGTGCCAGCTCACCAAAGACCCTCGGGGAACACCCTGGCTACACCTTC. Translating it yields CASSPKTLGEHPGYTF.

The chain employs TRBV15 and TRBJ2-5; possibly TRBD2 for D (5 bases). Trimming removed 4 bases at V and 4 bases at J, with 16 bases between. Germline-derived CDR1 and CDR2 are LNHNV and YYDKDF (reference sequence). CDR3 length: 15 residues. CDR3 sequence (DNA): TGTGCCACCAGCAAGGAGCGGCCCGCGAGAGAGACCCAGTACTTC. This gives the protein CATSKERPARETQYF.

This clone was observed a handful of times. V and J are TRBV2 and TRBJ2-7; 9 positions match TRBD1. The CDR3 loop spans 13 amino acids. In germline, CDR1 is SNHLY, CDR2 FYNNEI. Trimming took 10 bases from V and 5 from J; bases not matched to a gene: 9. The CDR3 here is CATTWDRENEQYF. Here the CDR3 DNA reads TGTGCCACCACTTGGGACAGGGAGAACGAGCAGTACTTC.

J is TRBJ1-1 and V is TRBV19; D is unresolved. The germline V gene has CDR1 LNHDA and CDR2 SQIVND (reference sequence). The length of the CDR3 is 13 residues. The V and J ends lost 8 bases and 1 base respectively, with 11 bases between them. Here the CDR3 DNA reads TGTGCCAGTGATTCGGAAACGAACACTGAAGCTTTCTTT. Residues: CASDSETNTEAFF.

This rearrangement joins TRBV30 to TRBJ1-1, with D possibly being TRBD1 (6 bases). V lost 3 bases and J 3 bases, leaving 11 bases between the germline ends. Germline CDR1 reads GTSNPN; CDR2 reads SVGIG (reference sequence). The CDR3 is made up of 13 amino acids. In DNA form, the CDR3 reads TGTGCCTGGAGCCGAAGGGGGGACACTGAAGCTTTCTTT. Amino acids: CAWSRRGDTEAFF.

The gene calls are TRBV9 and TRBJ1-1, with D unclear. This CDR3 has 12 amino acids. Trimming removed 1 base at V and 8 bases at J, with 9 bases between. Germline CDR1 reads SGDLS; CDR2 reads YYNGEE. CDR3 protein: CASSVRFGEAFF. The CDR3 DNA is TGTGCCAGCAGCGTAAGGTTCGGGGAAGCTTTCTTT.

The chain carries TRBV7-2 and TRBJ1-3, with no clear D. This CDR3 spans 12 amino acids. Trimming removed 5 bases at V and 4 bases at J, with 6 bases between. Germline CDR1 and CDR2: SGHTA and FQGNSA. The CDR3 region is CASSNMGNTIYF. As DNA, the CDR3 is TGTGCCAGCAGCAATATGGGAAACACCATATATTTT.

The V and J genes are TRBV5-4 and TRBJ1-2, with 9 nucleotides matching TRBD1. This CDR3 is built from 18 residues. Germline CDR1 SGHNT, CDR2 YYREEE (reference sequence). The V gene end was trimmed by 0 bases and the J gene end by 7 bases; junction bases not matched to a gene: 16. CDR3 DNA sequence: TGTGCCAGCAGCTTGGGGGGACAGGGACAAAGCAAAAGGGGTGGCTACACCTTC. It specifies CASSLGGQGQSKRGGYTF.

For the CDR3, the DNA is TGTGCCAGCAGACGTGAAGGCACAGATACGCAGTATTTT. Protein sequence: CASRREGTDTQYF. The V and J genes are TRBV3-1 (or the pseudogene TRBV3-2) and TRBJ2-3; D remains ambiguous. The CDR3 contains 13 residues. CDR1 is LGHDT and CDR2 is YNNKEL in the germline V gene (reference sequence). Trimming shortened V by 6 bases and J by 1 base, and 8 bases separated the two germline ends.

J is TRBJ2-7 and V is TRBV6-2 or TRBV6-3; D is unresolved. Trimming took 1 base from V and 2 from J, leaving 3 bases between them. The CDR3 totals 12 residues. Germline V gene sequence: CDR1 MNHEY, CDR2 SVGEGT. CDR3 DNA: TGTGCCAGCAGTTACTTAACCTACGAGCAGTACTTC. This encodes CASSYLTYEQYF.

The chain is built from TRBV4-2 and TRBJ1-4; D is perhaps TRBD1 (6 bases). The CDR3 consists of 15 residues. V gave up 1 base and J gave up 5 bases, with 11 bases separating them. Germline CDR1 and CDR2: LGHNA and YNFKEQ. This CDR3 is CASSQAAGGNEKLFF. In nucleotides, the CDR3 is TGTGCCAGCAGCCAAGCAGCGGGGGGCAATGAAAAACTGTTTTTT.

The V and J genes are TRBV21-1 and TRBJ2-5; TRBD2, as called in the table, went unchecked against the DNA. TRBV21-1 is designated a pseudogene. This CDR3 is 14 amino acids long. CDR3 loop: CASSKVGSGETQYF. In DNA, the CDR3 is TGTGCCAGCAGCAAAGTCGGTAGCGGAGAGACCCAGTACTTC.